This is a list of T cell receptor beta chains from one sample in a study of radiation and T cells in renal cell carcinoma. The table came from immunoSEQ multiplex PCR; TCRdb's copy has only in-frame clones and leaves some out. The data show 15,000 to 20,000 clones, with around three fifths seen just once and approximately 30% held by the top ten. The starting material was tumor tissue, obtained from a patient whose treatment was nephrectomy without radiotherapy. The source is a man aged 50 or older with renal cell carcinoma. CDR3s include the opening cysteine and the closing phenylalanine or tryptophan. A D gene is named only where the DNA matches it firmly. Size is omitted from some rows. Given values are once, few, many or a class for expanded clones.

V	D	J	size	DNA	CDR3
TRBV12-5	.	TRBJ2-5	.	TGTGCTAGTGGTTTGGGACAAATGGAGGAGACCCAGTACTTC	CASGLGQMEETQYF
TRBV7-9	TRBD2	TRBJ2-1	once	TGTGCCAGTACTAGCGGCAATGAGCAGTTCTTC	CASTSGNEQFF
TRBV19	TRBD1	TRBJ1-2	.	TGTGCCACCTCGACAGGGGCGAACTATGGCTACACCTTC	CATSTGANYGYTF
TRBV15	TRBD1	TRBJ1-2	few	TGTGCCACCAGCAGCAGAGGGACAGTTTGGGAGGGCTACACCTTC	CATSSRGTVWEGYTF
TRBV27	.	TRBJ1-1	.	TGTGCCAGCAGTTTTCACGCGAACACTGAAGCTTTCTTT	CASSFHANTEAFF
TRBV2	.	TRBJ1-1	.	TGTGCCAGCAAGAGTCTGAGCACTGAAGCTTTCTTT	CASKSLSTEAFF
TRBV13	.	TRBJ2-7	.	TGTGCCAGCAGCTTGTACAGGGACGAGCAGTACTTC	CASSLYRDEQYF
TRBV5-8	.	TRBJ1-1	.	TGTGCCAGCAGCTTCTCCTTTCGGGAGCGGGCTGAAGCTTTCTTT	CASSFSFRERAEAFF
TRBV19	TRBD1	TRBJ2-5	few	TGTGCCAGTAGTCCGGGGACAGGGCTCCCCCGGGAGACCCAGTACTTC	CASSPGTGLPRETQYF
TRBV6-5	.	TRBJ2-2	.	TGTGCCAGCAGTCGCGGCCCGAACACCGGGGAGCTGTTTTTT	CASSRGPNTGELFF
TRBV15	.	TRBJ2-5	.	TGTGCCACCAGCAGAGATCCCACCCGGACCCAGTACTTC	CATSRDPTRTQYF
TRBV10-3	.	TRBJ1-1	.	TGTGCCATCAGTGAAGGCTCAAGGAACACTGAAGCTTTCTTT	CAISEGSRNTEAFF
TRBV10-3	.	TRBJ2-5	.	TGTGCCATCAGTAAAGGATTCGGGGGCCAAGAGACCCAGTACTTC	CAISKGFGGQETQYF
TRBV21-1	.	TRBJ1-2	.	TGTGCCAGCAGCAATGGGGCTCAGACCGGGACAGGGGATGGCTACACCTTC	CASSNGAQTGTGDGYTF
TRBV19	TRBD1	TRBJ2-7	.	TGTGCCAGTAGTACTCTCGACAGGGGGCGACCTTACGAGCAGTACTTC	CASSTLDRGRPYEQYF
TRBV28	.	TRBJ2-1	many	TGTGCCATCGAGTCCTACAATGAGCAGTTCTTC	CAIESYNEQFF
TRBV6-5	.	TRBJ1-4	.	TGTGCCAGCAGTTACTCACGGGTACAGGGTTTTGAAAAACTGTTTTTT	CASSYSRVQGFEKLFF
TRBV6-6	.	TRBJ1-1	few	TGTGCCAGCAGTTACTCGAGGGTTGTGAGCACTGAAGCTTTCTTT	CASSYSRVVSTEAFF
TRBV21-1	.	TRBJ2-3	.	TGTGCCAGCAACCGGGGGGACAGGGCCACAGATACGCAGTATTTT	CASNRGDRATDTQYF
TRBV19	.	TRBJ1-4	.	TGTGCCAGTAGTACCCAGGGCGTCGGTGAAAAACTGTTTTTT	CASSTQGVGEKLFF
TRBV5-1	TRBD1	TRBJ2-5	.	TGCGCCAGCAGCTTGTCAGGGGGCGAAGAGACCCAGTACTTC	CASSLSGGEETQYF
TRBV29-1	.	TRBJ1-2	few	TGCAGCGTTGAAGGGAGGCGAGACTATGGCTACACCTTC	CSVEGRRDYGYTF
TRBV7-2	.	TRBJ1-1	.	TGTGCCAGCAGCGAACTCGTGGGGAACACTGAAGCTTTCTTT	CASSELVGNTEAFF
TRBV29-1	.	TRBJ2-7	.	TGCAGCGTTGAGGGAATTGGGACACTTAGCTCCTACGAGCAGTACTTC	CSVEGIGTLSSYEQYF
TRBV29-1	TRBD1	TRBJ1-2	few	TGCAGCGTAAGGGGACAGGATGGCTACACCTTC	CSVRGQDGYTF
TRBV2	.	TRBJ1-4	many	TGTGCCAGTCACTCCGGGTTTGGGAATGAAAAACTGTTTTTT	CASHSGFGNEKLFF
TRBV30	.	TRBJ2-5	.	TGTGCCTGGAGCCGAAGGGGACACCCACGGGAGACCCAGTACTTC	CAWSRRGHPRETQYF
TRBV29-1	.	TRBJ2-7	.	TGCAGCGTTGGGGGGCACTACCCCTACGAGCAGTACTTC	CSVGGHYPYEQYF
TRBV19	.	TRBJ1-2	.	TGTGCCAGTAGTCCAGGGGTCTATGGCTACACCTTC	CASSPGVYGYTF
TRBV4-1	TRBD2	TRBJ2-2	.	TGCGCCAGCAGCCGTTCTAGGAGCGGGGTGTACACCGGGGAGCTGTTTTTT	CASSRSRSGVYTGELFF
TRBV9	.	TRBJ1-6	medium-sized	TGTGCCAGCAGCGGAGGCGTGAAACCCCTCCACTTT	CASSGGVKPLHF